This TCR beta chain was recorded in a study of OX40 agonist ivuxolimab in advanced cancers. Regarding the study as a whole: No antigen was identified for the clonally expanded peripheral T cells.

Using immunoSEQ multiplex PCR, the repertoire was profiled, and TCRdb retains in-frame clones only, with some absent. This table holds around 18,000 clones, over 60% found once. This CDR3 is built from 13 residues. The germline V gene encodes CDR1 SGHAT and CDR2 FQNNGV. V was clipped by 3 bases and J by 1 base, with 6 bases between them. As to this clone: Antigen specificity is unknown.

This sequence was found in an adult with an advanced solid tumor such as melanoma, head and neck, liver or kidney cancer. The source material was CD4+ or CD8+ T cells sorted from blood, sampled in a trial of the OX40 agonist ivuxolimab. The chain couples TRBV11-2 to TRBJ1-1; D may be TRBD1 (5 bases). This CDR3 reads CASSFGGNTEAFF. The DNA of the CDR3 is TGTGCCAGCAGCTTCGGGGGGAACACTGAAGCTTTCTTT.